Shown below are 25 T cell receptor beta chains from a single sample sequenced in a study of shared clonotypes between healthy human individuals. TCRdb's copy holds only in-frame clones and misses some; the assay was immunoSEQ multiplex PCR. This sample carries just under 95,000 clones, over 60% of them seen once, and the ten largest clones take roughly 49%. The material sequenced was memory CD8+ T cells sorted from blood. Subset here: CD45RO+ cells pooled with CCR7-negative TemRA cells. These receptors were collected from a man younger than 45 in good health.

This clone was observed a single time. This rearrangement joins TRBV30 to TRBJ1-1; D is ambiguous. Germline CDR1 GTSNPN, CDR2 SVGIG (reference sequence). This CDR3 comprises 13 residues. Trimming shortened V by 0 bases and J by 2 bases, and 7 bases separated the two germline ends. CDR3 nucleotides: TGTGCCTGGAGTGTTCAGATTAACACTGAAGCTTTCTTT. Translation: CAWSVQINTEAFF.

This clone was observed once. The V and J genes are TRBV7-8 and TRBJ1-5, with a possible D match to TRBD1 (6 bases). Per germline, CDR1 SGHVS and CDR2 FQNEAQ. V dropped 0 bases and J dropped 0 bases, with 9 bases sitting between them. CDR3 length: 16 residues. CDR3 sequence (DNA): TGTGCCAGCAGCTTAGCCGGGGGCTTTAGCAATCAGCCCCAGCATTTT. Encoded protein: CASSLAGGFSNQPQHF.

CDR3 residues: CASSPGGWGDQPQHF. The DNA for the CDR3 is TGCGCCAGCAGCCCGGGAGGGTGGGGAGATCAGCCCCAGCATTTT. The V and J genes are TRBV5-1 and TRBJ1-5; D is uncertain. This CDR3 is built from 15 residues. The germline V gene has CDR1 SGHRS and CDR2 YFSETQ. Trimming stripped 4 bases from V and 5 bases from J, with 16 bases between.

The V gene is TRBV28, the J gene TRBJ2-7; tentatively, D is TRBD1 or TRBD2 (5 bases each). This CDR3 is built from 11 residues. Germline lookup yields CDR1 MDHEN and CDR2 SYDVKM. The germline V and J ends were trimmed by 5 bases and 11 bases, with 13 bases remaining between them. CDR3 coding DNA: TGTGCCAGCAGTCGAGGGACCAGAGAGTACTTC. Translation gives CASSRGTREYF.

V usage is TRBV7-9 and J usage is TRBJ2-3, with TRBD2 identical over 12 bases. The CDR3 is 15 amino acids. The germline V gene encodes CDR1 SEHNR and CDR2 FQNEAQ (reference sequence). The ends lost 1 base at V and 6 bases at J; junction bases unmatched: 2. The CDR3 bases are TGTGCCAGCAGCTTAGTGACTAGCGGGAGTGATACGCAGTATTTT. Translating it yields CASSLVTSGSDTQYF. Full variable domain (remainder filled in from reference TRBV7-9 and TRBJ2-3): DTGVSQNPRHKITKRGQNVTFRCDPISEHNRLYWYRQTLGQGPEFLTYFQNEAQLEKSRLLSDRFSAERPKGSFSTLEIQRTEQGDSAMYLCASSLVTSGSDTQYFGPGTRLTVL.

The chain joins TRBV7-6 to TRBJ1-3, with unresolved D. V lost 3 bases, J lost 4 bases, and 13 bases lay in between. Germline CDR1 reads SGHVS; CDR2 reads FNYEAQ. This CDR3 spans 15 amino acids. CDR3 loop: CASSFLRASGNTIYF. DNA of the CDR3: TGTGCCAGCAGCTTCCTAAGGGCATCCGGAAACACCATATATTTT.

The V gene is TRBV6-6, the J gene TRBJ2-1, with TRBD2 matching 13 bases. This CDR3 is built from 16 residues. The trim removed 5 bases at V and 9 bases at J, leaving 10 bases unmatched. Germline V lookup: CDR1 MNHNY, CDR2 SVGAGI (reference sequence). Here the CDR3 DNA reads TGTGCCAGCAGTAGAGGACTAGCGGGAGCCCTCGGTGAGCAGTTCTTC. Protein product: CASSRGLAGALGEQFF.

The V and J genes are TRBV7-8 and TRBJ2-7; 8 bases align to TRBD2. The J segment lost 3 bases and the V segment lost 1 base, leaving 5 bases of the junction unmatched. The CDR3 runs to 15 residues. Germline CDR1 is SGHVS and CDR2 is FQNEAQ. The CDR3 sequence is CASSLEAGEVYEQYF. The CDR3 DNA is TGTGCCAGCAGCTTAGAAGCGGGAGAAGTCTACGAGCAGTACTTC.

The chain has TRBV19 and TRBJ1-1; D perhaps matches TRBD1 (6 bases). The CDR3 sequence is 16 residues long. The ends were cut back, 0 bases at V and 3 bases at J, with 14 bases in the middle. Germline V gene sequence: CDR1 LNHDA, CDR2 SQIVND (reference sequence). CDR3 sequence (DNA): TGTGCCAGTAGTATAGACGGAAAATCAGGGGACACTGAAGCTTTCTTT. This sequence encodes CASSIDGKSGDTEAFF.

The chain uses TRBV13 and TRBJ2-7; 9 bases are a match to TRBD2. The ends lost 6 bases at V and 2 bases at J; junction bases unmatched: 8. CDR3 length: 15 amino acids. Germline V gene lookup returns CDR1 PRHDT and CDR2 FYEKMQ (reference sequence). The CDR3 coding sequence is TGTGCCAGCAGAAGGCTAGCGGGAAATACCTACGAGCAGTACTTC. Its protein is CASRRLAGNTYEQYF.

The chain has TRBV7-2 and TRBJ1-2; no clear D gene. In germline, CDR1 is SGHTA, CDR2 FQGNSA. This CDR3 has 15 amino acids. V gave up 7 bases and J gave up 0 bases, with 15 bases separating them. The CDR3 DNA is TGTGCCAGCAACATGGAGGGATTCGCTAACTATGGCTACACCTTC. Residues: CASNMEGFANYGYTF.

The chain recombines TRBV2 with TRBJ1-1; TRBD1 matches at 8 bases. J lost 0 bases, V lost 5 bases, and 5 bases had no gene match. The CDR3 runs to 15 residues. Germline CDR1 SNHLY, CDR2 FYNNEI. The DNA of the CDR3 is TGTGCCAGCAGTCACCCGGGACAGGTGAACACTGAAGCTTTCTTT. As protein: CASSHPGQVNTEAFF.

The chain employs TRBV25-1 and TRBJ1-1, with D possibly TRBD1 on 5 matching bases. V was shortened by 5 bases and J by 7 bases, with 17 bases between the two germline ends. This CDR3 is built from 14 residues. The V gene's germline CDR1 is MGHDK and CDR2 SYGVNS. CDR3 coding DNA: TGTGCCAGCAGTTCTCCAGGGACCTTGCTTGAAGCTTTCTTT. Amino acid sequence: CASSSPGTLLEAFF.

Only a few counts were recorded for this clone. The chain links TRBV28 to TRBJ2-3; 7 bases are a match to TRBD2. CDR1 and CDR2 from the germline V gene are MDHEN and SYDVKM. The CDR3 extends over 15 amino acids. J gave up 2 bases and V 6 bases, and 8 bases lay outside the gene matches. The CDR3 loop is CASSSRAGPTDTQYF. CDR3 coding DNA: TGTGCCAGCAGCTCAAGAGCGGGACCCACAGATACGCAGTATTTT.

The chain is built from TRBV28 and TRBJ2-1, with 14 positions matching TRBD2. The V gene's germline CDR1 is MDHEN and CDR2 SYDVKM. The CDR3 extends over 16 amino acids. The junction had 2 bases not matched to a gene; V was cut back by 6 bases and J by 1 base. The CDR3: CASRGLAGVSYNEQFF. The DNA for the CDR3 is TGTGCCAGCAGGGGACTAGCGGGAGTATCCTACAATGAGCAGTTCTTC.

The DNA of the CDR3 is TGTGCCAGCAATCTCGGGCTTGGCGGGAACAATGAGCAGTTCTTC. Translated, it gives CASNLGLGGNNEQFF. The chain carries TRBV5-8 and TRBJ2-1, with a weak D call TRBD2 (6 bases). CDR1 is SGHTS, CDR2 YDEGEE, per germline. Deletions cut 6 bases from V and 5 bases from J, with 18 bases between. This CDR3 contains 15 residues.

V gene TRBV2 combines with J gene TRBJ2-1; D unresolved. V lost 3 bases to trimming and J lost 5 bases, with 8 bases between them. Germline CDR1 reads SNHLY; CDR2 reads FYNNEI. The CDR3 runs to 13 residues. CDR3 coding DNA: TGTGCCAGCAGTGAGTTGGTCAACAATGAGCAGTTCTTC. Protein sequence: CASSELVNNEQFF.

J is TRBJ2-1 and V is TRBV5-1; 11 bases align to TRBD2. CDR1 and CDR2 (germline): SGHRS, YFSETQ. CDR3 length: 17 residues. The trim removed 0 bases at V and 4 bases at J, leaving 6 bases unmatched. The DNA for the CDR3 is TGCGCCAGCAGCTTGGGCATAGCGGGAGGGTCTTACAATGAGCAGTTCTTC. This gives the protein CASSLGIAGGSYNEQFF.

This clone has a handful of counts. J is TRBJ2-7 and V is TRBV11-3; 8 bases agree with TRBD1. Germline V gene data show CDR1 as SGHNT and CDR2 as YENEEA. With V trimmed by 3 bases and J by 0 bases, 4 bases remained unmatched. The CDR3 length is 15 residues. This CDR3 is CASSLGQDSSYEQYF. CDR3 coding DNA: TGTGCCAGCAGCTTGGGACAGGATAGCTCCTACGAGCAGTACTTC.

CDR3 region: CASSWGQGLQETQYF. The CDR3, as DNA: TGTGCCAGCAGTTGGGGACAGGGCCTTCAAGAGACCCAGTACTTC. The chain links TRBV28 to TRBJ2-5; 9 bases align to TRBD1. Germline loops: CDR1 MDHEN, CDR2 SYDVKM. The CDR3 has 15 amino acids. Trimming at V came to 4 bases and at J to 2 bases, leaving 5 bases not matched to a gene.

The chain uses TRBV6-6 and TRBJ2-1; maybe TRBD1 (6 bases). Per the germline V gene, CDR1 is MNHNY and CDR2 is SVGAGI (reference sequence). The CDR3 is 15 residues long. Between the trimmed V and J ends, which lost 8 bases and 0 bases, there was a span of 14 bases. CDR3 DNA: TGTGCCAGCTCGCGAGGGGGAACCTCCTACAATGAGCAGTTCTTC. As protein: CASSRGGTSYNEQFF.

The gene calls are TRBV11-2 and TRBJ1-4, with D possibly matching TRBD1 (5 bases). Looked up from germline, CDR1 is SGHAT and CDR2 is FQNNGV. The CDR3 has 16 amino acids. The V end was cut by 4 bases, the J end by 6 bases, with 18 bases between. DNA of the CDR3: TGTGCCAGCAGCTCCTCAATTGGGGACGGTTATGAAAAACTGTTTTTT. Its protein product is CASSSSIGDGYEKLFF.

The CDR3 region is CASSLGSSPGELFF. CDR3 bases: TGTGCCAGCAGTTTAGGGTCGTCCCCCGGGGAGCTGTTTTTT. This sequence joins TRBV28 and TRBJ2-2; D ambiguous. V shed 2 bases and J shed 6 bases, with 10 bases lying between them. The CDR3 contains 14 residues. Germline V lookup: CDR1 MDHEN, CDR2 SYDVKM.

This clone occurred a few times. The V and J genes are TRBV5-1 and TRBJ2-4; perhaps TRBD1 as D (5 bases). Trimming took off 0 bases at V and 2 bases at J, with 9 bases between the two ends. Germline lookup yields CDR1 SGHRS and CDR2 YFSETQ. This CDR3 is built from 15 residues. DNA of the CDR3: TGCGCCAGCAGCTTGGGGGCGGACACCAAAAACATTCAGTACTTC. Translated, it gives CASSLGADTKNIQYF.

This clone was counted ten times or more. The chain links TRBV7-6 to TRBJ1-1; TRBD1 matches 9 bases. The CDR3 consists of 17 residues. The trim removed 2 bases at V and 1 base at J, leaving 8 bases unmatched. The germline V gene encodes CDR1 SGHVS and CDR2 FNYEAQ. The DNA of the CDR3 is TGTGCCAGCAGCTTAACAGGGGGCCCTGTTCCGAACACTGAAGCTTTCTTT. Amino acids: CASSLTGGPVPNTEAFF.